This entry is about one T cell receptor beta chain. Antigen specificity is unknown. The sample has other DNA sequences that encode this CDR3 too. This entry is derived from a study of shared clonotypes between healthy human individuals. In the naive CD8 group, cells lacked CD45RO and were positively selected for CCR7, so terminally differentiated effector memory CD45RA+ cells were left out. Donors comprised healthy HIV-negative adults lacking recent acute infections or vaccinations. Broader study findings: Researchers found naive subsets generally carried larger estimated richness than memory subsets.

CDR3 size: 15 residues. In germline, CDR1 is MDHEN, CDR2 SYDVKM. Trimming cost V 1 base and J 4 bases, with 13 bases left between them. The method was immunoSEQ multiplex PCR; TCRdb's version includes in-frame clones alone and lacks a portion of them. The repertoire consists of roughly 2,000,000 clones, with approximately 95% occurring once and the leading ten covering less than 1.5%. The source material was naive CD8+ T cells sorted from blood. The genes are TRBV28 and TRBJ1-1, with D perhaps matching TRBD1 (6 bases). This TCR came from a young man in good health. This chain's CDR3 is CASSLFRGLSTEAFF. The CDR3 DNA sequence: TGTGCCAGCAGTTTATTTCGGGGGCTGAGCACTGAAGCTTTCTTT.